This passage covers 12 T cell receptor beta chains from one sample sequenced in a study of cytomegalovirus exposure and HLA in healthy donors. The PCR ran on 60 Vbeta and 13 Jbeta primers. The table came from immunoSEQ multiplex PCR; TCRdb's copy has only in-frame clones and leaves some out. The sample yields about 200,000 clones, more than 70% seen once. The sequenced material came from PBMCs. The source is a man in his forties or fifties in good health and CMV-seropositive.

V gene TRBV6-5 combines with J gene TRBJ2-7, with TRBD2 matching over 11 bases. Germline CDR1 and CDR2: MNHEY and SVGAGI. This CDR3 has 15 amino acids. V lost 2 bases, J lost 7 bases, and 7 bases stayed unmatched. The CDR3, as DNA: TGTGCCAGCAGTTACGGGACTAGCGGAGGGGGGGAGCAGTACTTC. This encodes CASSYGTSGGGEQYF.

V is TRBV27 and J is TRBJ2-5; 14 bases map to TRBD2. The tail of the sequence fits TRBJ2-7 better, so the J call may be wrong. The CDR3 has 16 residues. Germline values: CDR1 MNHEY, CDR2 SMNVEV (reference sequence). In nucleotides, the CDR3 is TGTGCCAGCAGTTTAGGGGGACTAGCGGGAGCTTACGAGCAGTACTTC. Translation gives CASSLGGLAGAYEQYF.

The V gene is TRBV2, the J gene TRBJ1-1; D call uncertain. Trimming took 8 bases from V and 8 from J, leaving 15 bases between them. Germline-derived CDR1 and CDR2 are SNHLY and FYNNEI. The CDR3 spans 12 residues. CDR3 DNA: TGTGCCAGCTTTTTAGCCGGCTGGGAAGCTTTCTTT. Translating it yields CASFLAGWEAFF.

V and J are TRBV9 and TRBJ2-7; TRBD2 is a possible D gene (5 bases). The CDR3 contains 12 residues. V was cut by 3 bases and J by 8 bases, with 12 bases left in between. Germline V gene sequence: CDR1 SGDLS, CDR2 YYNGEE. CDR3 in DNA: TGTGCCAGCAGCGCAGATAGCGACCAGCAGTACTTC. This translates into CASSADSDQQYF.

V usage is TRBV6-5 and J usage is TRBJ2-7; 10 bases line up with TRBD1. The V and J ends lost 6 bases and 6 bases, in that order; junction bases with no gene match: 11. This CDR3 is 15 amino acids long. Germline loops: CDR1 MNHEY, CDR2 SVGAGI. CDR3 amino acids: CASRTTMDRGSEQYF. The DNA of the CDR3 is TGTGCCAGCAGGACTACGATGGACAGGGGGTCCGAGCAGTACTTC.

The V and J genes are TRBV6-5 and TRBJ2-1; 7 bases line up with TRBD2. CDR3 size: 15 residues. Germline values: CDR1 MNHEY, CDR2 SVGAGI. The ends lost 6 bases at V and 6 bases at J; junction bases unmatched: 11. The CDR3 is CASSPTSATTNEQFF. CDR3 nucleotides: TGTGCCAGCAGCCCCACTAGCGCTACGACCAATGAGCAGTTCTTC.

The chain is built from TRBV6-1 and TRBJ1-2; D perhaps matches TRBD1 (5 bases). Germline V gives CDR1 MNHNS, CDR2 SASEGT. CDR3 length: 15 amino acids. V was shortened by 7 bases and J by 0 bases, with 15 bases between the two germline ends. The CDR3 loop reads CASTPDSSANYGYTF. The CDR3 coding sequence is TGTGCCAGCACTCCCGACAGTTCAGCTAACTATGGCTACACCTTC.

A few counts support this clone. The chain links TRBV7-9 to TRBJ1-2; D remains unclear. Germline V CDR1 and CDR2: SEHNR, FQNEAQ (reference sequence). The V end was cut by 2 bases, the J end by 0 bases, with 4 bases between. The length of the CDR3 is 13 residues. The CDR3 DNA reads TGTGCCAGCAGCTTACCAGCTAACTATGGCTACACCTTC. Its protein product is CASSLPANYGYTF. The whole variable domain, remainder taken from reference TRBV7-9 and TRBJ1-2, is DTGVSQNPRHKITKRGQNVTFRCDPISEHNRLYWYRQTLGQGPEFLTYFQNEAQLEKSRLLSDRFSAERPKGSFSTLEIQRTEQGDSAMYLCASSLPANYGYTFGSGTRLTVV.

The chain is built from TRBV15 and TRBJ2-1; 10 nucleotides line up with TRBD2. Trimming cost V 0 bases and J 9 bases; bases outside gene matches: 8. From germline, CDR1 is LNHNV and CDR2 YYDKDF (reference sequence). CDR3 length: 16 amino acids. The CDR3 DNA reads as TGTGCCACCAGCAGAGATCCGCTAGCGGGAGCCGGTGAGCAGTTCTTC. This translates into CATSRDPLAGAGEQFF.

The chain combines TRBV14 with TRBJ2-2; TRBD1 matches 11 bases. Germline CDR1 reads SGHDN; CDR2 reads FVKESK. The V segment lost 5 bases and the J segment 6 bases; nucleotides outside the gene matches: 5. CDR3 length equals 15 residues. This chain's CDR3 is CASSKGQGVAGELFF. The CDR3 nucleotides read TGTGCCAGCAGCAAGGGACAGGGGGTAGCCGGGGAGCTGTTTTTT.

The genes are TRBV18 and TRBJ2-7; 8 bases match TRBD1. The CDR3 sequence is 14 residues long. Per the germline V gene, CDR1 is KGHSH and CDR2 is LQKENI. With 3 bases clipped from V and 4 bases from J, the junction kept 5 bases outside the gene matches. CDR3 nucleotides: TGTGCCAGCTCACCGGACAGGGTTTTGTACGAGCAGTACTTC. Translation: CASSPDRVLYEQYF.

The rearrangement joins TRBV19 to TRBJ1-6, with 9 positions matching TRBD1. Trimming removed 3 bases from V and 12 bases from J; junction bases left unmatched: 9. CDR3 length equals 15 residues. Germline V CDR1 and CDR2: LNHDA, SQIVND (reference sequence). The CDR3 bases are TGTGCCAGTAGTATTGGCCGACAGGGGGTCATACCCCTCCACTTT. Amino acids: CASSIGRQGVIPLHF.